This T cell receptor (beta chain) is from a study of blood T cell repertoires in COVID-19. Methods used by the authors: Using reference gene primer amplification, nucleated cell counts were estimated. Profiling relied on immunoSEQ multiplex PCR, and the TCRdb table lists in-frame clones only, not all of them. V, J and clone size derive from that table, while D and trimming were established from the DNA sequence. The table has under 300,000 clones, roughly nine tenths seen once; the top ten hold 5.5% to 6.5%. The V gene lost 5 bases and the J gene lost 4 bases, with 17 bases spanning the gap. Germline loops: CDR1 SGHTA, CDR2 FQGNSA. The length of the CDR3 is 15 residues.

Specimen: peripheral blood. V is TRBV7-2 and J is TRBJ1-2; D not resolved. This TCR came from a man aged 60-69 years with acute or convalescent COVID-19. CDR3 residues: CASSLQRTASYGYTF. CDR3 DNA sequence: TGTGCCAGCAGCCTCCAGCGGACGGCTTCCTATGGCTACACCTTC.